The rows below give T cell receptor beta chains drawn from one sample of a study of regulatory T cells in long-lasting Graves disease. From the multiplex PCR reads, TCRdb called clonotypes with MiXCR, one entry per CDR3 protein. The data hold about 240,000 distinct CDR3 sequences, with roughly a fifth observed a single time. This specimen consisted of peripheral blood mononuclear cells (PBMCs), obtained at new diagnosis, from a patient treated with antithyroid drugs. The source is a female donor with Graves disease. Both conserved end residues are part of each CDR3. A D gene is named only where the DNA matches it firmly. Part of the rows lack a size; the others show once, few, many or a class for expanded clones.

J gene: TRBJ2-1
D gene: NA
clone size: NA
V gene: TRBV7-9
CDR3 protein: CASSSIIPSSGSYNEQFF
CDR3 DNA: TGTGCCAGCAGCTCTATAATACCTAGTTCCGGCTCCTACAATGAGCAGTTCTTC

J gene: TRBJ2-2
D gene: NA
clone size: few
V gene: TRBV6-1
CDR3 protein: CASSPGQFKTGELFF
CDR3 DNA: TGTGCCAGCAGCCCCGGACAGTTTAAGACCGGGGAGCTGTTTTTT

J gene: TRBJ2-2
D gene: NA
clone size: few
V gene: TRBV6-2/TRBV6-3
CDR3 protein: CASSYSAATGELFF
CDR3 DNA: TGTGCCAGCAGTTACTCGGCGGCCACCGGGGAGCTGTTTTTT

J gene: TRBJ2-1
D gene: NA
clone size: few
V gene: TRBV7-2
CDR3 protein: CASSLQGGEYNEQFF
CDR3 DNA: TGTGCCAGCAGCTTACAGGGGGGGGAATACAATGAGCAGTTCTTC

J gene: TRBJ2-4
D gene: NA
clone size: many
V gene: TRBV5-1
CDR3 protein: CASSLAGFQGAKNIQYF
CDR3 DNA: TGCGCCAGCAGCTTGGCGGGGTTTCAGGGAGCCAAAAACATTCAGTACTTC

J gene: TRBJ1-3
D gene: NA
clone size: NA
V gene: TRBV6-1
CDR3 protein: CASSPVIGGNTIYF
CDR3 DNA: TGTGCCAGCAGTCCCGTCATAGGTGGAAACACCATATATTTT

J gene: TRBJ2-1
D gene: TRBD1
clone size: many
V gene: TRBV2
CDR3 protein: CASSLSTGSFSNEQFF
CDR3 DNA: TGTGCCAGCAGTCTTTCGACAGGGTCGTTCTCCAATGAGCAGTTCTTC

J gene: TRBJ2-3
D gene: TRBD2
clone size: many
V gene: TRBV7-3
CDR3 protein: CASSVTGVARGGDTQYF
CDR3 DNA: TGTGCCAGCAGCGTAACCGGGGTAGCGCGGGGGGGGGATACGCAGTATTTT

J gene: TRBJ1-5
D gene: TRBD1
clone size: many
V gene: TRBV6-1
CDR3 protein: CASRGQGFLKQPQHF
CDR3 DNA: TGTGCCAGCAGGGGACAGGGTTTCTTAAAACAGCCCCAGCATTTT

J gene: TRBJ2-7
D gene: NA
clone size: many
V gene: TRBV27
CDR3 protein: CASSPNRDPRYEQYF
CDR3 DNA: TGTGCCAGCAGCCCTAACCGGGACCCCCGCTACGAGCAGTACTTC

J gene: TRBJ2-1
D gene: TRBD2
clone size: many
V gene: TRBV20-1
CDR3 protein: CSARDTSGTNEQFF
CDR3 DNA: TGCAGTGCTAGAGATACTAGCGGGACCAATGAGCAGTTCTTC

J gene: TRBJ2-6
D gene: NA
clone size: NA
V gene: TRBV12-5
CDR3 protein: CASGLVRGGPGANVLTF
CDR3 DNA: TGTGCTAGTGGTTTGGTACGAGGAGGGCCCGGGGCCAACGTCCTGACTTTC

J gene: TRBJ1-2
D gene: TRBD1
clone size: few
V gene: TRBV9
CDR3 protein: CASSGGQGAVYGYTF
CDR3 DNA: TGTGCCAGCAGCGGGGGACAGGGGGCGGTCTATGGCTACACCTTC

J gene: TRBJ1-2
D gene: NA
clone size: many
V gene: TRBV20-1
CDR3 protein: CSAPDINYGYTF
CDR3 DNA: TGCAGTGCCCCGGACATTAACTATGGCTACACCTTC

J gene: TRBJ2-1
D gene: NA
clone size: few
V gene: TRBV27
CDR3 protein: CASRQDTYNEQFF
CDR3 DNA: TGTGCCAGCCGGCAGGACACTTACAATGAGCAGTTCTTC

J gene: TRBJ2-2
D gene: TRBD1
clone size: many
V gene: TRBV12-3/TRBV12-4
CDR3 protein: CAPDQGAGELFF
CDR3 DNA: TGTGCCCCCGATCAGGGGGCCGGGGAGCTGTTTTTT

J gene: TRBJ1-1
D gene: TRBD1
clone size: NA
V gene: TRBV5-1
CDR3 protein: CASSLAQGGGAEAFF
CDR3 DNA: TGCGCCAGCAGCTTGGCTCAGGGGGGGGGGGCTGAAGCTTTCTTT

J gene: TRBJ1-4
D gene: NA
clone size: many
V gene: TRBV7-9
CDR3 protein: CASSFSQGREKLFF
CDR3 DNA: TGTGCCAGCAGCTTCTCGCAGGGGCGGGAAAAACTGTTTTTT

J gene: TRBJ2-3
D gene: NA
clone size: many
V gene: TRBV30
CDR3 protein: CASHPRGYGADTQYF
CDR3 DNA: TGTGCCTCCCACCCGAGGGGTTATGGGGCAGATACGCAGTATTTT

J gene: TRBJ1-1
D gene: TRBD1
clone size: many
V gene: TRBV11-2
CDR3 protein: CASSLYRGRVNTEAFF
CDR3 DNA: TGTGCCAGCAGCTTATACAGGGGACGGGTGAACACTGAAGCTTTCTTT

J gene: TRBJ2-3
D gene: NA
clone size: many
V gene: TRBV30
CDR3 protein: CAWSTGTSTDTQYF
CDR3 DNA: TGTGCCTGGAGCACCGGGACTAGCACAGATACGCAGTATTTT

J gene: TRBJ2-1
D gene: NA
clone size: NA
V gene: TRBV2
CDR3 protein: CASSHSLKQFF
CDR3 DNA: TGTGCCAGCAGCCACAGCCTTAAGCAGTTCTTC

J gene: TRBJ1-1
D gene: TRBD1
clone size: many
V gene: TRBV19
CDR3 protein: CASSPGTENTEAFF
CDR3 DNA: TGTGCCAGTAGTCCCGGGACAGAGAACACTGAAGCTTTCTTT

J gene: TRBJ2-7
D gene: NA
clone size: many
V gene: TRBV20-1
CDR3 protein: CSAREVEQYF
CDR3 DNA: TGCAGTGCTAGAGAGGTGGAGCAGTACTTC